A selection of T cell receptor beta chains follows, all from one sample in a study of blood T cell repertoires in COVID-19. Using immunoSEQ multiplex PCR, the repertoire was profiled, and TCRdb retains in-frame clones only, with some absent. The data hold about 200,000 clones, with approximately 87% observed a single time. The sequencing sample was made of peripheral blood. The receptors here all came from a woman in her seventies with acute or convalescent COVID-19. The CDR3 runs from the conserved cysteine through the conserved F or W. The order of the fields is V gene, J gene, clone size, D gene, CDR3 DNA, CDR3 protein. The D gene is left open where the match is weak. The size field is filled for only some rows; it gives once, few, many or a size class.

TRBV4-1,TRBJ1-2,-,-,TGCGCCAGCAGCCAAGAGGGGGCGGAACGCTACCTCTATGGCTACACCTTC,CASSQEGAERYLYGYTF
TRBV28,TRBJ1-1,-,-,TGTGCCAGCAGTTTAGGTGGAGGGTGGCGGGCTTTCTTT,CASSLGGGWRAFF
TRBV11-3,TRBJ2-2,-,TRBD1,TGTGCCAGCAGTAGAGGACAGGGCTACGGCACCGGGGAGCTGTTTTTT,CASSRGQGYGTGELFF
TRBV21-1,TRBJ1-5,-,-,TGTGCCAGCAGCAAGGTTACGGGGGGCAGTAACCAGCCCCAGCATTTT,CASSKVTGGSNQPQHF
TRBV2,TRBJ2-2,-,TRBD2,TGTGCCAGCAGTGTTGCGAGTAGCGGGAGTATAACCGGGGAGCTGTTTTTT,CASSVASSGSITGELFF
TRBV6-2/TRBV6-3,TRBJ1-5,once,-,TGTGCCAGCAGTTACTCGAGAGGGGGAACAGGTAATCAGCCCCAGCATTTT,CASSYSRGGTGNQPQHF
TRBV9,TRBJ1-1,-,-,TGTGCCAGCAGCGTCCCTATGGGGTCAGGGTATAATGAAGCTTTCTTT,CASSVPMGSGYNEAFF
TRBV2,TRBJ1-2,-,TRBD1,TGTGCCAGCAGTGAATTAACAGGGGATCGTGGCTACACCTTC,CASSELTGDRGYTF
TRBV6-5,TRBJ1-3,-,-,TGTGCCAGCAGTTACTCGTGGCAAGGAAACACCATATATTTT,CASSYSWQGNTIYF
TRBV5-1,TRBJ1-6,-,-,TGCGCCAGCAGCTTGGCCGGGACTGCAAACAATTCACCCCTCCACTTT,CASSLAGTANNSPLHF
TRBV7-6,TRBJ2-3,-,-,TGTGCCAGCAGCTTAGCGCTAGCCTTAAGCCGCTTCTCAGATACGCAGTATTTT,CASSLALALSRFSDTQYF
TRBV6-5,TRBJ1-4,-,TRBD1,TGTGCCAGCAGAACACAGGGGCTGGAAAAACTGTTTTTT,CASRTQGLEKLFF
TRBV18,TRBJ2-3,-,-,TGTGCCAGCTCAACCCAAGGGGATAGCACAGATACGCAGTATTTT,CASSTQGDSTDTQYF
TRBV28,TRBJ1-2,-,-,TGTGCCAGCAGTTACTCGGGCCTGGGGGGCTATGGCTACACCTTC,CASSYSGLGGYGYTF
TRBV5-1,TRBJ2-1,once,TRBD2,TGCGCCAGCAGCTTCCTTGGCGGGAGCTCCTCCTACAATGAGCAGTTCTTC,CASSFLGGSSSYNEQFF
TRBV7-9,TRBJ2-1,-,TRBD2,TGTGCCAGCAGCTTCCGAAGGGGGAGACTAGCGCACTTCGAGCAGTTCTTC,CASSFRRGRLAHFEQFF
TRBV7-9,TRBJ2-2,-,-,TGTGCCAGCAGCCTAGAAGGGAGAACCGGGGAGCTGTTTTTT,CASSLEGRTGELFF
TRBV29-1,TRBJ1-2,-,TRBD1,TGCAGCGTTTTCCGGGACAGCTTCAACTATGGCTACACCTTC,CSVFRDSFNYGYTF
TRBV5-1,TRBJ2-7,many,-,TGCGCCAGCCGGGACTCCTACGAGCAGTACTTC,CASRDSYEQYF
TRBV4-2,TRBJ1-2,-,-,TGTGCCAGCAGCCCTGGGGAGGGGCCTAACTATGGCTACACCTTC,CASSPGEGPNYGYTF